The 30 T cell receptor beta chains listed next were all sequenced from one sample in a study of cytomegalovirus exposure and HLA in healthy donors (dated by TCRdb to the late 2010s). The library was obtained by the immunoSEQ multiplex PCR assay. The multiplex PCR relied on a mix of 60 forward primers for TCR Vbeta segments and 13 reverse primers for TCR Jbeta segments. TCRdb obtained this table from immuneACCESS and retained in-frame rearrangements with V and J assigned. These tables miss some clones; where compared with another copy, unresolved V genes account for less than half of the shortfall, and the remainder is unexplained. This specimen's table enumerates 150,000 or so clones. Jointly, the top ten make up approximately 2% of the sample. The sample taken for sequencing was PBMCs. The receptors derive from a young man in good health and CMV-seronegative.

The chain employs TRBV5-1 and TRBJ2-5; D gene unclear. Germline V gene data show CDR1 as SGHRS and CDR2 as YFSETQ. The CDR3 has 11 residues. Trimming removed 2 bases from V and 5 bases from J, with 4 bases in between. The CDR3 protein is CASSFSETQYF. In DNA, the CDR3 is TGCGCCAGCAGCTTTAGCGAGACCCAGTACTTC. The full variable domain, rest sourced from reference TRBV5-1 and TRBJ2-5, is KAGVTQTPRYLIKTRGQQVTLSCSPISGHRSVSWYQQTPGQGLQFLFEYFSETQRNKGNFPGRFSGRQFSNSRSEMNVSTLELGDSALYLCASSFSETQYFGPGTRLLVL.

The chain employs TRBV7-2 and TRBJ2-5; weak D call: TRBD2 (6 bases). The better agreement between TRBJ2-7 and the DNA end casts doubt on the J call. The length of the CDR3 is 16 residues. The germline V gene has CDR1 SGHTA and CDR2 FQGNSA. CDR3 sequence: CASSLAESRGSYEQYF. The CDR3 region has the DNA TGTGCCAGCAGCTTAGCGGAGAGTCGGGGGTCCTACGAGCAGTACTTC.

The CDR3 sequence is CASTWGGSTYEQYF. As DNA, the CDR3 is TGTGCCAGCACCTGGGGAGGATCTACCTACGAGCAGTACTTC. This rearrangement joins TRBV6-1 to TRBJ2-7, with D perhaps TRBD2 (6 bases). The V and J ends lost 7 bases and 2 bases respectively, with 15 bases between them. Germline V CDR1 and CDR2: MNHNS, SASEGT. This CDR3 is built from 14 residues.

The rearrangement joins TRBV10-1 to TRBJ2-1; D gene ambiguous. Trimming pared 0 bases from V and 5 bases from J, leaving 8 bases between. The CDR3 contains 14 residues. Per the germline V gene, CDR1 is WNHNN and CDR2 is SYGVQD (reference sequence). CDR3 sequence reads: CASSESERHNEQFF. DNA of the CDR3: TGCGCCAGCAGTGAGTCGGAGAGACACAATGAGCAGTTCTTC.

The gene calls are TRBV18 and TRBJ2-2; D not resolved. Trimming cost V 3 bases and J 8 bases, with 19 bases left between them. CDR1 is KGHSH and CDR2 is LQKENI in the germline V gene. This CDR3 has 16 amino acids. The CDR3 DNA reads TGTGCCAGCTCACCTTATCGGTACTCTTCCCCTGGGGAGCTGTTTTTT. Protein: CASSPYRYSSPGELFF. The full variable domain, rest sourced from reference TRBV18 and TRBJ2-2, is NAGVMQNPRHLVRRRGQEARLRCSPMKGHSHVYWYRQLPEEGLKFMVYLQKENIIDESGMPKERFSAEFPKEGPSILRIQQVVRGDSAAYFCASSPYRYSSPGELFFGEGSRLTVL.

Of note for this clone: At one end the junction does not follow the germline gene, possibly because of a read error. The chain is built from TRBV27 and TRBJ1-4, with a weak D call TRBD1 (6 bases). The germline gives CDR1 MNHEY, CDR2 SMNVEV (reference sequence). The CDR3 is 15 amino acids. This CDR3 is CAGSKDIGGGEKLFF. The CDR3 DNA sequence: TGTGCCGGCAGTAAAGACATAGGGGGTGGGGAAAAACTGTTTTTT.

This chain joins TRBV13 and TRBJ2-5, with 8 bases lining up with TRBD2. The CDR3 spans 19 residues. The J segment lost 3 bases and the V segment lost 1 base, leaving 16 bases of the junction unmatched. Looked up from germline, CDR1 is PRHDT and CDR2 is FYEKMQ (reference sequence). DNA for the CDR3: TGTGCCAGCAGCTTAGTGGCTAGCGGGCCTAAGCTTGGCGAAGAGACCCAGTACTTC. This sequence encodes CASSLVASGPKLGEETQYF.

Note on this clone: The germline gene is not matched at one end of the junction; a read error may be the cause. The chain links TRBV7-9 to TRBJ1-3, with D possibly being TRBD1 (6 bases). The germline CDR1 and CDR2 sequences are SEHNR and FQNEAQ (reference sequence). CDR3 size: 10 residues. DNA of the CDR3: TGTGCCAGCAGCTCCGGACAGCAAGATTTT. Translated: CASSSGQQDF.

The rearrangement links TRBV5-1 to TRBJ2-3; D may be TRBD2 (6 bases). Deletions cut 5 bases from V and 3 bases from J, with 10 bases between. This CDR3 comprises 13 residues. Germline lookup yields CDR1 SGHRS and CDR2 YFSETQ. The CDR3 DNA reads TGCGCCAGCAGTCCAAGCGGGACAGATACGCAGTATTTT. Its protein product is CASSPSGTDTQYF.

The chain employs TRBV6-5 and TRBJ2-5, with a possible D match to TRBD1 (5 bases). From germline, CDR1 is MNHEY and CDR2 SVGAGI. CDR3 size: 16 residues. V was shortened by 0 bases and J by 3 bases, with 14 bases between the two germline ends. In DNA, the CDR3 is TGTGCCAGCAGTTACTCGAATGGGGCCCCAAAAGAGACCCAGTACTTC. Translated: CASSYSNGAPKETQYF.

This chain connects TRBV2 to TRBJ1-1, with a weak D call TRBD1 (5 bases). The CDR3 runs 13 residues. Germline CDR1 SNHLY, CDR2 FYNNEI. Trimming shortened V by 3 bases and J by 4 bases, and 9 bases separated the two germline ends. The CDR3 bases are TGTGCCAGCAGTGATACAGGCGGCACTGAAGCTTTCTTT. Encoded protein: CASSDTGGTEAFF.

The chain uses TRBV11-1 and TRBJ2-7; a possible D gene is TRBD1 (5 bases). Trimming cost V 6 bases and J 6 bases, with 12 bases left between them. Germline assignment: CDR1 SGHAT and CDR2 FQDESV (reference sequence). The CDR3 sequence is 12 residues long. CDR3 amino acids: CASSKQASEQYF. As DNA, the CDR3 is TGTGCCAGCAGTAAACAGGCATCCGAGCAGTACTTC.

As regards this clone: The sample holds other DNA sequences that translate to the same CDR3. The V gene is TRBV13, the J gene TRBJ2-7, with 11 positions matching TRBD2. The germline gives CDR1 PRHDT, CDR2 FYEKMQ (reference sequence). Unmatched junction bases numbered 13, after V lost 5 bases and J lost 7 bases. CDR3 length equals 16 residues. CDR3 nucleotides: TGTGCCAGCAGCACGCTAGCGGGAGGAGGGGAAAATGAGCAGTACTTC. Translation: CASSTLAGGGENEQYF.

This chain uses TRBV30 with TRBJ2-5; 8 nucleotides match TRBD2. This CDR3 comprises 13 residues. Trimming at V came to 8 bases and at J to 4 bases, leaving 9 bases not matched to a gene. CDR1 and CDR2 (germline): GTSNPN, SVGIG (reference sequence). The CDR3 sequence: CAGLAGGRETQYF. CDR3 in DNA: TGTGCCGGCCTTGCGGGGGGCCGAGAGACCCAGTACTTC.

V and J are TRBV18 and TRBJ2-7; the match to TRBD1 covers 7 bases. Germline trimming cut 3 bases from V and 6 bases from J; bases unmatched to any gene: 5. The CDR3 extends over 13 amino acids. Germline-derived CDR1 and CDR2 are KGHSH and LQKENI. In DNA, the CDR3 is TGTGCCAGCTCACCGACGGGACAGAGCGAGCAGTACTTC. Translating gives CASSPTGQSEQYF.

A word on this clone: At one end, the junction sequence differs from germline, possibly due to a read error. The rearrangement uses TRBV27 and TRBJ1-5; weak D call: TRBD1 (5 bases). There are 14 residues in the CDR3. Germline-derived CDR1 and CDR2 are MNHEY and SMNVEV (reference sequence). The CDR3 protein is CASSSSWGAGRLAF. CDR3 nucleotide sequence: TGTGCCAGCAGTTCTTCTTGGGGCGCAGGCCGTCTCGCTTTT.

V gene TRBV28 combines with J gene TRBJ1-2; 7 nucleotides line up with TRBD1. Per germline, CDR1 MDHEN and CDR2 SYDVKM. This CDR3 contains 14 residues. The trim removed 8 bases at V and 5 bases at J, leaving 11 bases unmatched. The CDR3 protein is CASSPDREFYGYTF. In nucleotides, the CDR3 is TGTGCCAGCTCCCCCGACAGGGAATTTTATGGCTACACCTTC.

The genes are TRBV10-3 and TRBJ2-7; 8 bases are a match to TRBD2. The CDR3 has 13 amino acids. In germline, CDR1 is ENHRY, CDR2 SYGVKD. The V segment lost 6 bases and the J segment 1 base; nucleotides outside the gene matches: 2. CDR3 residues: CAIRLADSYEQYF. CDR3 in DNA: TGTGCCATCAGACTAGCGGATTCCTACGAGCAGTACTTC.

The V and J genes are TRBV7-6 and TRBJ1-4, with D possibly TRBD1 on 6 matching bases. Germline V gene data show CDR1 as SGHVS and CDR2 as FNYEAQ. The CDR3 length is 13 residues. Between the trimmed V and J ends, which lost 4 bases and 5 bases, there was a span of 8 bases. The CDR3 region is CASSSTGNEKLFF. The CDR3 nucleotides are TGTGCCAGCAGCTCGACAGGAAATGAAAAACTGTTTTTT.

The V and J genes are TRBV7-9 and TRBJ2-3; D gene unclear. This CDR3 has 17 amino acids. Germline values: CDR1 SEHNR, CDR2 FQNEAQ (reference sequence). V dropped 1 base and J dropped 0 bases, with 14 bases sitting between them. CDR3 sequence reads: CASSLVYAHLSTDTQYF. In DNA form, the CDR3 reads TGTGCCAGCAGCTTAGTATATGCACACCTTAGCACAGATACGCAGTATTTT.

V and J are TRBV19 and TRBJ2-2; 10 bases line up with TRBD2. This CDR3 comprises 13 residues. Germline V gene sequence: CDR1 LNHDA, CDR2 SQIVND (reference sequence). V trimming: 7 bases; J trimming: 5 bases; junction bases outside the gene matches: 1. The CDR3, as DNA: TGTGCCAGTATGACTAGCGGGACCGGGGAGCTGTTTTTT. This translates into CASMTSGTGELFF.

The V gene is TRBV5-1, the J gene TRBJ2-7; a possible D gene is TRBD2 (5 bases). This CDR3 has 13 amino acids. The V gene lost 5 bases and the J gene lost 8 bases, with 17 bases spanning the gap. Germline V gene data show CDR1 as SGHRS and CDR2 as YFSETQ. This CDR3 reads CASSFPGSEKQYF. CDR3 DNA: TGCGCCAGCAGTTTTCCGGGGAGCGAAAAGCAGTACTTC.

The chain carries TRBV11-2 and TRBJ1-1; no reliable D call. CDR3 length: 12 residues. V lost 6 bases to trimming and J lost 9 bases, with 14 bases between them. Looked up from germline, CDR1 is SGHAT and CDR2 is FQNNGV. The CDR3 DNA reads TGTGCCAGCAGACCCGGGCGGGAGAAAGCTTTCTTT. This sequence encodes CASRPGREKAFF.

To note about this clone: The identical CDR3 is also encoded by other nucleotide sequences in the sample. This rearrangement joins TRBV5-1 to TRBJ2-5; 10 bases match TRBD2. Looked up from germline, CDR1 is SGHRS and CDR2 is YFSETQ. This CDR3 is 15 amino acids long. Losses at the gene ends were 2 bases for V and 2 bases for J; bases not matched to a gene: 3. The chain's CDR3 is CASSLTSGIQETQYF. The DNA of the CDR3 is TGCGCCAGCAGCTTAACTAGCGGGATTCAAGAGACCCAGTACTTC.

V and J are TRBV10-3 and TRBJ1-6, with TRBD1 matching over 8 bases. Unmatched junction bases numbered 2, after V lost 5 bases and J lost 5 bases. The CDR3 has 14 amino acids. CDR1 is ENHRY, CDR2 SYGVKD, per germline. The CDR3 loop is CAISTQGDNSPLHF. In nucleotides, the CDR3 is TGTGCCATCAGTACACAGGGGGATAATTCACCCCTCCACTTT.

The chain joins TRBV27 to TRBJ1-2; possible D gene TRBD1, 6 bases. In germline, CDR1 is MNHEY, CDR2 SMNVEV (reference sequence). The CDR3 contains 15 residues. V was clipped by 5 bases and J by 11 bases, with 24 bases between them. CDR3 sequence (DNA): TGTGCCAGCAGTCTAACGTCACAGGGAGTCAGTGCGTACACCTTC. Protein product: CASSLTSQGVSAYTF.

The chain recombines TRBV18 with TRBJ1-3, with 10 bases that match TRBD1. CDR3 size: 15 residues. From germline, CDR1 is KGHSH and CDR2 LQKENI. V shed 3 bases, J shed 3 bases, and the junction held 2 bases outside the gene matches. The CDR3 DNA reads TGTGCCAGCTCACCCGGACAGGGGGGTGGAAACACCATATATTTT. It encodes CASSPGQGGGNTIYF.

This chain connects TRBV6-5 to TRBJ2-7; 9 nucleotides line up with TRBD1. There are 14 residues in the CDR3. Losses at the gene ends were 5 bases for V and 2 bases for J; bases not matched to a gene: 4. The germline V gene encodes CDR1 MNHEY and CDR2 SVGAGI. For the CDR3, the DNA is TGTGCCAGCAGTAAAAGGACAGGGGCCTACGAGCAGTACTTC. Encoded protein: CASSKRTGAYEQYF.

The chain combines TRBV15 with TRBJ2-1; 13 nucleotides agree with TRBD2. Germline lookup yields CDR1 LNHNV and CDR2 YYDKDF (reference sequence). CDR3 length: 14 amino acids. J lost 4 bases, V lost 6 bases, and 0 bases had no gene match. CDR3: CATRLAGGYNEQFF. CDR3 sequence (DNA): TGTGCCACCAGACTAGCGGGAGGGTACAATGAGCAGTTCTTC. Combining the CDR3 with reference TRBV15 and TRBJ2-1 gives the whole variable domain DAMVIQNPRYQVTQFGKPVTLSCSQTLNHNVMYWYQQKSSQAPKLLFHYYDKDFNNEADTPDNFQSRRPNTSFCFLDIRSPGLGDTAMYLCATRLAGGYNEQFFGPGTRLTVL.

The chain's CDR3 is CASSLVQWKTSGQSSYNEQFF. The DNA for the CDR3 is TGTGCCAGCAGTTTAGTCCAATGGAAGACTAGCGGACAAAGCTCCTACAATGAGCAGTTCTTC. The V gene is TRBV28, the J gene TRBJ2-1; the match to TRBD2 covers 9 bases. V dropped 2 bases and J dropped 0; count of bases not matched to a gene: 17. Germline V gives CDR1 MDHEN, CDR2 SYDVKM. This CDR3 is 21 amino acids long.